This TCR beta chain derives from a study of OX40 agonist ivuxolimab in advanced cancers. Study overall: The drug used for patients, ivuxolimab, was an agonistic anti-OX40 (CD134) antibody. Of mixed ages from about 23 to 85 and averaging approximately 60 years, the group was about 80% male.

Study-level findings and limits: Both blood CD4+ and CD8+ T cells showed clonal growth by week 6 at 0.1 to 3.0 mg/kg.

The V end lost 3 bases, the J end lost 0 bases, and 11 bases lay between the germline ends. Per the germline V gene, CDR1 is MNHNS and CDR2 is SASEGT. This CDR3 comprises 15 residues. The protocol was immunoSEQ multiplex PCR, while the TCRdb copy is restricted to in-frame clones and leaves out a portion. The table records 100,000 or so clones, 91% of them present only once. Note on this clone: Its antigen is unidentified.

The sample consisted of CD4+ or CD8+ T cells sorted from blood, taken in a trial of the OX40 agonist ivuxolimab. The sequence was obtained from an adult with an advanced solid tumor such as melanoma, head and neck, liver or kidney cancer. The chain has TRBV6-1 and TRBJ1-2; perhaps TRBD1 as D (6 bases). The CDR3, as DNA: TGTGCCAGCAGTGATGCGGGGGGCGCTAACTATGGCTACACCTTC. Residues: CASSDAGGANYGYTF.